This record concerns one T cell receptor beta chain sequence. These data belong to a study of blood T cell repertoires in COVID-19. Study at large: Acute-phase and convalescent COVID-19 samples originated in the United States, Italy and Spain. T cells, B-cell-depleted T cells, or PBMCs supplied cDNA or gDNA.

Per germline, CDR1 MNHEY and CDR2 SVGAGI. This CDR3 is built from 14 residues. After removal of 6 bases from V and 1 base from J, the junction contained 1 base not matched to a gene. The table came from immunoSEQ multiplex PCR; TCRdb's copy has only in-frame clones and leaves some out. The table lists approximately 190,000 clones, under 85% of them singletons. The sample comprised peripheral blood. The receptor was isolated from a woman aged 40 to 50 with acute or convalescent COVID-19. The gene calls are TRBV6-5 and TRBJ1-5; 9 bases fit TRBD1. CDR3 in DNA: TGTGCCAGCAGGACAGGGGGAAGCAATCAGCCCCAGCATTTT. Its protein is CASRTGGSNQPQHF.